The clone carrying this T cell receptor (beta chain) has a single count. Its target is not known. The entry originates in a study of cytomegalovirus exposure and HLA in healthy donors. Amplification used 60 Vbeta primers and 13 Jbeta primers. TCRdb keeps only in-frame clones here, not all; method: immunoSEQ multiplex PCR. The sample carries approximately 170,000 clones, around 79% recorded once. Study-level findings and limits: When analyzed later, a missense DCLRE1C variant was found to be linked to TCR beta V- and J-gene trimming. The listing of 150 to 200 TCR beta chains classed them as cytomegalovirus-associated.

Germline assignment: CDR1 SGHTA and CDR2 FQGTGA. Trimming left V 2 bases short and J 2 bases short, with 10 bases between. The CDR3 runs to 15 residues. V gene TRBV7-3 combines with J gene TRBJ2-4; possibly TRBD2 for D (5 bases). The sample comprised PBMCs. This receptor was identified in a male donor in good health and CMV-seropositive. Here the CDR3 DNA reads TGTGCCAGCAGCTTATCCGGGGAGACCAAAAACATTCAGTACTTC. This gives the protein CASSLSGETKNIQYF. Supplemented by reference TRBV7-3 and TRBJ2-4, the full variable domain reads GAGVSQTPSNKVTEKGKYVELRCDPISGHTALYWYRQSLGQGPEFLIYFQGTGAADDSGLPNDRFFAVRPEGSVSTLKIQRTERGDSAVYLCASSLSGETKNIQYFGAGTRLSVL.